This TCR beta chain was documented in a study of blood T cell repertoires in COVID-19. Overall study context: The origin of the acute and convalescent COVID-19 samples was the United States, Italy and Spain. Sources were T cells, B-cell-depleted T cells, or PBMCs; the material itself was cDNA or gDNA.

CDR3 length: 15 residues. Germline CDR1 LNHDA, CDR2 SQIVND (reference sequence). The V gene end was trimmed by 7 bases and the J gene end by 7 bases; junction bases not matched to a gene: 12. This table comes from immunoSEQ multiplex PCR, and its TCRdb copy is limited to in-frame clones, with some not included. This table holds 100,000 to 150,000 clones, roughly 88% found once. The rearrangement links TRBV19 to TRBJ1-2; 10 nucleotides align to TRBD1. The source material was peripheral blood. The TCR sequence derives from a woman at least 80 years old with acute or convalescent COVID-19. CDR3 coding DNA: TGTGCCAGTACCATGGGACAGGGGATCCTTGGTGGCTACACCTTC. Its protein product is CASTMGQGILGGYTF.